Here is one T cell receptor (beta chain) with its context. The entry originates in a study of Ad26.COV2.S vaccination and SARS-CoV-2 variants. CDR3 length: 23 amino acids. Deletions cut 2 bases from V and 0 bases from J, with 32 bases between. The germline CDR1 and CDR2 sequences are MRHNA and SNTAGT. Treatment meaning: some 19 received Ad26.COV2.S at low or high dose, single or two shots; five or six received placebo; per-sample allocation not given. The samples date from day 63 after the first vaccine or placebo injection. Assay used: immunoSEQ multiplex PCR; TCRdb lists only in-frame clones, some missing. In the table there are about 680,000 clones, about 90% of which are singletons.

The TCR originated in a person between 18 and 59 years old who received the Ad26.COV2.S COVID-19 vaccine or a placebo. The chain recombines TRBV6-4 with TRBJ1-3; no reliable D call. Material: peripheral blood, obtained in a trial of Ad26.COV2.S vaccine versus placebo. The CDR3 sequence is CASSDGETSVACVSCGSGNTIYF. The DNA for the CDR3 is TGTGCCAGCAGTGACGGAGAAACCAGTGTAGCGTGTGTCTCATGTGGCTCTGGAAACACCATATATTTT.